What follows are 11 T cell receptor beta chains derived from one specimen sequenced in a study of T cells in women clearing cervical HPV infection. Profiling relied on immunoSEQ multiplex PCR, and the TCRdb table lists in-frame clones only, not all of them. This repertoire includes about 35,000 clones. Sequencing used blood buffy coat. The receptor set was obtained from a woman aged 18 to 75 with a cervical HPV16 infection that either progressed to CIN3+ or cleared (not recorded which).

Worth noting for this clone: The read ends 3 residues before the CDR3 terminus; that terminus is restored from the germline J gene. V gene TRBV2 combines with J gene TRBJ2-7; D possibly corresponds to TRBD2 (6 bases). From germline, CDR1 is SNHLY and CDR2 FYNNEI. The CDR3 extends over 12 amino acids. Between the trimmed V and J ends, which lost 5 bases and 5 bases, there was a span of 10 bases. The CDR3 loop reads CASSLTSNEQYF. The CDR3 DNA, read in part, is TGTGCCAGCAGTCTGACTAGTAACGAG.

About this clone itself: The DNA ends 3 residues before the CDR3 does, and the rest of the CDR3 is filled in from the germline J gene. The rearrangement joins TRBV5-5 to TRBJ2-1; 12 bases align to TRBD2. Germline lookup yields CDR1 SGHKS and CDR2 YYEKEE (reference sequence). The trim removed 5 bases at V and 6 bases at J, leaving 6 bases unmatched. This CDR3 spans 15 amino acids. The CDR3 DNA, read in part, is TGTGCCAGCAGTCCAGCGACTAGCGGGAGCAATGAG. Translating it yields CASSPATSGSNE. The full CDR3 sequence reads CASSPATSGSNEQFF.

About this clone itself: The sequenced fragment ends 3 residues before the CDR3 boundary, so the rest is inferred from the germline J gene. This chain joins TRBV6-1 and TRBJ2-5, with a possible D match to TRBD2 (5 bases). The length of the CDR3 is 12 residues. The germline gives CDR1 MNHNS, CDR2 SASEGT. Deletions cut 4 bases from V and 4 bases from J, with 7 bases between. CDR3 bases read: TGTGCCAGCAGTGGCCGGGGAGAGACC. Translating gives CASSGRGET. The complete CDR3 protein is CASSGRGETQYF.

On this clone: The read halts 3 residues ahead of the CDR3 end, with the missing end drawn from the germline J gene. V gene TRBV19 combines with J gene TRBJ2-3; 8 bases fit TRBD2. Per germline, CDR1 LNHDA and CDR2 SQIVND (reference sequence). The V gene end was trimmed by 4 bases and the J gene end by 0 bases; junction bases not matched to a gene: 6. The CDR3 sequence is 16 residues long. CDR3 in amino acids: CASSTVAGLSTDTQYF. The covered CDR3 bases are TGTGCCAGTAGTACCGTAGCGGGGTTAAGCACAGATACG. The full variable domain, in which reference TRBV19 and TRBJ2-3 provide the parts outside the CDR3, is DGGITQSPKYLFRKEGQNVTLSCEQNLNHDAMYWYRQDPGQGLRLIYYSQIVNDFQKGDIAEGYSVSREKKESFPLTVTSAQKNPTAFYLCASSTVAGLSTDTQYFGPGTRLTVL.

To note about this clone: The missing CDR3 end, 3 residues past where the read stops, is filled in from the germline J gene. The rearrangement uses TRBV28 and TRBJ2-5, with a weak D call TRBD2 (7 bases). CDR1 and CDR2 (germline): MDHEN, SYDVKM. The V gene lost 11 bases and the J gene lost 2 bases, with 24 bases spanning the gap. The CDR3 is made up of 16 amino acids. The CDR3 DNA, read in part, is TGTGCCGCCAAAACGGGGGGCGCGTCGTATCAAGAGACC. It encodes CAAKTGGASYQET. The whole CDR3 protein reads CAAKTGGASYQETQYF.

Points on this clone: The CDR3 end lies 3 residues beyond the end of the read and is filled in from the germline J gene. The chain carries TRBV10-3 and TRBJ2-4, with 7 positions matching TRBD2. CDR3 length equals 15 residues. From germline, CDR1 is ENHRY and CDR2 SYGVKD. Trimming removed 0 bases from V and 6 bases from J; junction bases left unmatched: 5. Partial CDR3 DNA: TGTGCCATCAGTGAGTCAGGACTAGAAGGAAACATT. Its protein is CAISESGLEGNI. The full CDR3 sequence reads CAISESGLEGNIQYF.

The CDR3 reads CASSELKEITPTNEKLFF. The CDR3 DNA, read in part, is TGTGCCAGCAGCGAATTGAAAGAGATAACTCCAACTAATGAAAAA. J is TRBJ1-4 and V is TRBV2; D uncertain. The read ends 3 residues before the CDR3 terminus; that terminus is restored from the germline J gene. Trimming took 6 bases from V and 0 from J, leaving 20 bases between them. The CDR3 is 18 amino acids. CDR1 is SNHLY and CDR2 is FYNNEI in the germline V gene.

In the case of this clone: The read falls 3 residues short of the CDR3 end, and the missing part is taken from the germline J gene. V gene TRBV5-1 combines with J gene TRBJ1-2; D not resolved. Deletions cut 4 bases from V and 0 bases from J, with 7 bases between. The germline V gene has CDR1 SGHRS and CDR2 YFSETQ. The CDR3 is 13 amino acids. The CDR3 bases that were read are TGCGCCAGCAGCCCGGGTTCTAACTATGGC. Its protein is CASSPGSNYG. The CDR3 in full is CASSPGSNYGYTF.

Concerning this clone itself: The sequenced fragment ends 3 residues before the CDR3 boundary, so the rest is inferred from the germline J gene. This rearrangement joins TRBV11-3 to TRBJ2-5; tentatively, D is TRBD1 (6 bases). The germline V and J ends were trimmed by 2 bases and 1 base, with 8 bases remaining between them. The CDR3 totals 14 residues. Per germline, CDR1 SGHNT and CDR2 YENEEA. The CDR3 sequence is CASSLLQGQETQYF. The part of the CDR3 DNA that was read is TGTGCCAGCAGCTTACTACAGGGCCAAGAGACC.

As concerns this clone: The read ends 3 residues early relative to the CDR3; the germline J gene fills the gap. The rearrangement links TRBV5-4 to TRBJ2-1, with TRBD1 as a possible D gene (5 bases). Trimming pared 3 bases from V and 5 bases from J, leaving 18 bases between. This CDR3 is 16 amino acids long. Germline CDR1 is SGHNT and CDR2 is YYREEE (reference sequence). CDR3 sequence: CASSSYARTPNNEQFF. CDR3 DNA, as far as it was read: TGTGCCAGCAGCTCCTATGCCAGGACACCAAACAATGAG. The whole variable domain, filled in from reference TRBV5-4 and TRBJ2-1, reads ETGVTQSPTHLIKTRGQQVTLRCSSQSGHNTVSWYQQALGQGPQFIFQYYREEENGRGNFPPRFSGLQFPNYSSELNVNALELDDSALYLCASSSYARTPNNEQFFGPGTRLTVL.

Details on this clone: The CDR3 goes on 3 residues after the read ends, and that part is filled in from the germline J gene. The chain is built from TRBV19 and TRBJ2-3; D not certain. This CDR3 is built from 13 residues. Germline V lookup: CDR1 LNHDA, CDR2 SQIVND (reference sequence). CDR3 region: CASQGMGRSPQYF. The DNA read from the CDR3 is TGTGCCAGCCAAGGTATGGGCCGATCGCCG.